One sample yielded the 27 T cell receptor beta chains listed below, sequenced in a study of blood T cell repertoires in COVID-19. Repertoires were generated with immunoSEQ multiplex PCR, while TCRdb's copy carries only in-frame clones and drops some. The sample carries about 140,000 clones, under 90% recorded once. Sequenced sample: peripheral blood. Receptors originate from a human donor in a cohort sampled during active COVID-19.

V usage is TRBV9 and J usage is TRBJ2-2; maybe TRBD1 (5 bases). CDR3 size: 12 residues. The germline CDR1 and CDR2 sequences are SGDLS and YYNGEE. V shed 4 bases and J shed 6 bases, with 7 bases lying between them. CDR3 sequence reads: CASSRGPGELFF. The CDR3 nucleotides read TGTGCCAGCAGCAGGGGTCCCGGGGAGCTGTTTTTT. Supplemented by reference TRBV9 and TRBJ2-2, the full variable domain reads DSGVTQTPKHLITATGQRVTLRCSPRSGDLSVYWYQQSLDQGLQFLIQYYNGEERAKGNILERFSAQQFPDLHSELNLSSLELGDSALYFCASSRGPGELFFGEGSRLTVL.

The CDR3 sequence: CAISPAGPPGQGSNEQFF. DNA for the CDR3: TGTGCCATCAGTCCAGCGGGCCCCCCTGGACAGGGATCCAATGAGCAGTTCTTC. The chain links TRBV10-3 to TRBJ2-1; 8 nucleotides align to TRBD1. The length of the CDR3 is 18 residues. The V segment lost 5 bases and the J segment 6 bases; nucleotides outside the gene matches: 18. CDR1 is ENHRY and CDR2 is SYGVKD in the germline V gene.

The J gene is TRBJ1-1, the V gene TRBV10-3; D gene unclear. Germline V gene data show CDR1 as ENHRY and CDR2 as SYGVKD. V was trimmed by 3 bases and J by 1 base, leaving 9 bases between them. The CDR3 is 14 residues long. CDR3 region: CAISDARENTEAFF. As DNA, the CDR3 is TGTGCCATCAGTGACGCCCGGGAGAACACTGAAGCTTTCTTT.

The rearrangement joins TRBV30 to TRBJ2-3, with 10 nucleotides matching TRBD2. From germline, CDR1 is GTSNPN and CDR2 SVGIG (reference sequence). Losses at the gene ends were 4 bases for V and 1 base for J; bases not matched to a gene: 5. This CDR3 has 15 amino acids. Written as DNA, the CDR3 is TGTGCCTGGACTCTAGCGGGGGCTGGCACAGATACGCAGTATTTT. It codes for CAWTLAGAGTDTQYF. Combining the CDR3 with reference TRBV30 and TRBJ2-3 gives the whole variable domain SQTIHQWPATLVQPVGSPLSLECTVEGTSNPNLYWYRQAAGRGLQLLFYSVGIGQISSEVPQNLSASRPQDRQFILSSKKLLLSDSGFYLCAWTLAGAGTDTQYFGPGTRLTVL.

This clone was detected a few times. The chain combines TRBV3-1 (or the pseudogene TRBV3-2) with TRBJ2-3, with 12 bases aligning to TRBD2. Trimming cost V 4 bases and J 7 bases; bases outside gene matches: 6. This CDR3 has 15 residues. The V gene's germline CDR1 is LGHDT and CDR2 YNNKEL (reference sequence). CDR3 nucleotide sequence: TGTGCCAGCAGCCCTCCTAGCGGGGGGGCCAATACGCAGTATTTT. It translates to CASSPPSGGANTQYF.

This CDR3 is CAWSTTATNEKLFF. The CDR3 nucleotides read TGTGCCTGGAGTACGACAGCAACTAATGAAAAACTGTTTTTT. The chain combines TRBV30 with TRBJ1-4; a possible D gene is TRBD1 (5 bases). This CDR3 comprises 14 residues. CDR1 and CDR2 (germline): GTSNPN, SVGIG (reference sequence). The V end lost 2 bases, the J end lost 0 bases, and 7 bases lay between the germline ends.

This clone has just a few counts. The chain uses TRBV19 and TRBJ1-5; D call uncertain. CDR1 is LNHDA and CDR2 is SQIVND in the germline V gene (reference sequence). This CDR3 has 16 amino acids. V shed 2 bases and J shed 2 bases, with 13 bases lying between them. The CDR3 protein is CASSIISGRGNQPQHF. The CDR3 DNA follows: TGTGCCAGTAGTATAATCTCGGGGAGAGGCAATCAGCCCCAGCATTTT.

The CDR3 DNA is TGCGCCAGCAGCCAAGTACTGACAGGGCCCTACCTTAATGGCTACACCTTC. It translates to CASSQVLTGPYLNGYTF. The chain couples TRBV4-1 to TRBJ1-2; TRBD1 matches 7 bases. Looked up from germline, CDR1 is MGHRA and CDR2 is YSYEKL. The junction had 14 bases not matched to a gene; V was cut back by 1 base and J by 6 bases. This CDR3 comprises 17 residues.

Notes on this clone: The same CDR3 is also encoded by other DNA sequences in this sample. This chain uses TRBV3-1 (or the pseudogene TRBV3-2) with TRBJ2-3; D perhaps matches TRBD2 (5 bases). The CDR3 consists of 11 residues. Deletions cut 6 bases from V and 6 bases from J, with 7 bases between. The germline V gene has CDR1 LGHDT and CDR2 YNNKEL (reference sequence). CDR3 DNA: TGTGCCAGCAGTCAGCGGGATACGCAGTATTTT. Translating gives CASSQRDTQYF.

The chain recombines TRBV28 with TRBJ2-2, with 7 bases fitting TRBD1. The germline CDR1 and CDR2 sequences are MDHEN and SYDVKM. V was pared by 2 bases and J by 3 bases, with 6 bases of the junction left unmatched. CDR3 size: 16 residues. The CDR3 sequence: CASSLATGADTGELFF. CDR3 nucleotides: TGTGCCAGCAGTTTAGCAACAGGGGCGGACACCGGGGAGCTGTTTTTT.

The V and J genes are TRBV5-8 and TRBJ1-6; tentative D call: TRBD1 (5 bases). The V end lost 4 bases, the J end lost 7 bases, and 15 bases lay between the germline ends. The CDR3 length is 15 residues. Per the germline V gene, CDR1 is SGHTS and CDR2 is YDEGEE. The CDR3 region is CASSRLDNPNSPLHF. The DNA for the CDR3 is TGTGCCAGCAGCCGGCTGGACAATCCCAATTCACCCCTCCACTTT.

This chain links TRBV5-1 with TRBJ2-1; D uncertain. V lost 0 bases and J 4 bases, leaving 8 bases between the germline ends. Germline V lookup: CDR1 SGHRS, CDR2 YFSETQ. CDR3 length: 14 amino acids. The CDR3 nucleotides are TGCGCCAGCAGCTTGGACAGATATTACAATGAGCAGTTCTTC. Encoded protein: CASSLDRYYNEQFF.

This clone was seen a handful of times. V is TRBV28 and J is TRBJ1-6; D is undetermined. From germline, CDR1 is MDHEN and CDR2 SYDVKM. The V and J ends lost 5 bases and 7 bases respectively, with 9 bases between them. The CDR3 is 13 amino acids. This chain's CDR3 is CASSVSQNSPLHF. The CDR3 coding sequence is TGTGCCAGCAGTGTATCACAGAATTCACCCCTCCACTTT.

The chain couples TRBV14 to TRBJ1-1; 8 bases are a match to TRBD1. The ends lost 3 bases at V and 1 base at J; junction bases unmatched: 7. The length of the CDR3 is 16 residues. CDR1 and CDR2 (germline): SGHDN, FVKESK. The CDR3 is CASSHLGTGPNTEAFF. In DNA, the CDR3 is TGTGCCAGCAGCCACCTAGGGACAGGACCGAACACTGAAGCTTTCTTT.

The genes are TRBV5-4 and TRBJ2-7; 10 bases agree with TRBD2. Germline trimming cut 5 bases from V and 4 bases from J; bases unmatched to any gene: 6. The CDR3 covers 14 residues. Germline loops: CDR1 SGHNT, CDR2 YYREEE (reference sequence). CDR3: CASRLAGNTYEQYF. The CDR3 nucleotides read TGTGCCAGCAGACTAGCGGGGAATACGTACGAGCAGTACTTC.

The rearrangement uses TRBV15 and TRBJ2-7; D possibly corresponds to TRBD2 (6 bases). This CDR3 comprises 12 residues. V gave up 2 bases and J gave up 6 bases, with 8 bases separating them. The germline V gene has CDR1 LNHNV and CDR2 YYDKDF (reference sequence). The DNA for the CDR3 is TGTGCCACCAGCAGACCCGGGGGCGAGCAGTACTTC. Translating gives CATSRPGGEQYF.

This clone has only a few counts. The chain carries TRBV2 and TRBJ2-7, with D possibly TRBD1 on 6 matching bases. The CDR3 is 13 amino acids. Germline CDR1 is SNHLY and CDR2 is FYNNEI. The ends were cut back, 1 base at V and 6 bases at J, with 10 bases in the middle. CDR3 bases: TGTGCCAGCAGTGAAGTTTTAGGGGGCGAGCAGTACTTC. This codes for CASSEVLGGEQYF.

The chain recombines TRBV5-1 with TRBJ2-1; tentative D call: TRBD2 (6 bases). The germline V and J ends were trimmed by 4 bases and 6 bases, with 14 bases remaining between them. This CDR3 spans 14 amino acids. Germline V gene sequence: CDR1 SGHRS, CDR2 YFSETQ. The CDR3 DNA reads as TGCGCCAGCAGCCCGGGACTCTTTCCCAATGAGCAGTTCTTC. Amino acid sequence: CASSPGLFPNEQFF.

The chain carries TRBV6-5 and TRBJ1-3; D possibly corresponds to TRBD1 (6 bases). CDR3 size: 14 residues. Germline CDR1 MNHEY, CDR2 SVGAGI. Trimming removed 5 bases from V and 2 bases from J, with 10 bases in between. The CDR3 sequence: CASSRGTTGNTIYF. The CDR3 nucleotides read TGTGCCAGCAGTAGAGGGACAACTGGAAACACCATATATTTT.

The CDR3 protein is CASSLNSQGGTGELFF. The CDR3 region has the DNA TGTGCCAGCAGCTTAAACTCTCAGGGTGGCACCGGGGAGCTGTTTTTT. The chain couples TRBV7-3 to TRBJ2-2; possible D gene TRBD1, 5 bases. Germline CDR1 SGHTA, CDR2 FQGTGA. The V gene lost 1 base and the J gene lost 4 bases, with 13 bases spanning the gap. The CDR3 extends over 16 amino acids.

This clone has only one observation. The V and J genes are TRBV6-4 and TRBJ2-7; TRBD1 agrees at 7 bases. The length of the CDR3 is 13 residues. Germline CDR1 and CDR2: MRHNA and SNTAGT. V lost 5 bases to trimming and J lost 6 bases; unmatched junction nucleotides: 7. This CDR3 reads CASSRQTGSEQYF. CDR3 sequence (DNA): TGTGCCAGCAGTCGCCAGACAGGGTCCGAGCAGTACTTC.

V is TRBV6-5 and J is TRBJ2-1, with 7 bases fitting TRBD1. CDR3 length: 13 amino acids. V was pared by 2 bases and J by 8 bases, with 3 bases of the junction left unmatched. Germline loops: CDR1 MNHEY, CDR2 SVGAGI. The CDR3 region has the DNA TGTGCCAGCAGTTACCTAGGGGGCGATGAGCAGTTCTTC. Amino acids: CASSYLGGDEQFF.

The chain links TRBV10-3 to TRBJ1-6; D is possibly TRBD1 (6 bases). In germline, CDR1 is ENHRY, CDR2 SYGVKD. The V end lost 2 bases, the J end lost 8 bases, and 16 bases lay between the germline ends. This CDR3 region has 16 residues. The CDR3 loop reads CAISEAGTRMDSPLHF. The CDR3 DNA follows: TGTGCCATCAGTGAGGCTGGGACACGGATGGATTCACCCCTCCACTTT.

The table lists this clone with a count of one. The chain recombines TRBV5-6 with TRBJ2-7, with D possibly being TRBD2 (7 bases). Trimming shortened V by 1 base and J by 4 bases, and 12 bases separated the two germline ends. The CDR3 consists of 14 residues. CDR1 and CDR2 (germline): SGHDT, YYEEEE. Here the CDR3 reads CASSLRGGTYEQYF. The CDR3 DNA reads TGTGCCAGCAGCTTGAGGGGGGGAACGTACGAGCAGTACTTC.

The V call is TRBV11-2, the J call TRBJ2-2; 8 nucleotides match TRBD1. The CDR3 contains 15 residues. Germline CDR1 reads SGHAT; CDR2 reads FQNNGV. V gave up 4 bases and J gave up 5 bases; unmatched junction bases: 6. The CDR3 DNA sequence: TGTGCCAGCAGCTATAGGACAGGGCGTACCGGGGAGCTGTTTTTT. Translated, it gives CASSYRTGRTGELFF.

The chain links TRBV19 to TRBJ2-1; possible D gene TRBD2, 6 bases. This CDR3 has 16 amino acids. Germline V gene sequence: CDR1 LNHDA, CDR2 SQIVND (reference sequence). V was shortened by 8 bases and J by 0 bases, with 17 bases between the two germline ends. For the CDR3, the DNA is TGTGCCAGTGCTCTTGGCGGGATAGGCTCCTACAATGAGCAGTTCTTC. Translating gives CASALGGIGSYNEQFF.

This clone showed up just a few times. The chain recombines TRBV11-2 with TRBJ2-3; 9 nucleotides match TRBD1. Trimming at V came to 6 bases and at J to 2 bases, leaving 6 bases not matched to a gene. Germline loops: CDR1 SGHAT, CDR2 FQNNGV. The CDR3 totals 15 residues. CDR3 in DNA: TGTGCCAGCAGGCGCACAGGGGGCATCACAGATACGCAGTATTTT. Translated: CASRRTGGITDTQYF.